What follows are 27 T cell receptor beta chains derived from one specimen sequenced in a study of OX40 agonist ivuxolimab in advanced cancers. Profiled with immunoSEQ multiplex PCR; TCRdb holds only in-frame clones, not every one. This table holds about 20,000 clones, approximately 83% found once. The sample here was CD4+ or CD8+ T cells sorted from blood, taken in a trial of the OX40 agonist ivuxolimab. The source is an adult with an advanced solid tumor such as melanoma, head and neck, liver or kidney cancer.

The J gene is TRBJ1-2, the V gene TRBV9; 9 positions match TRBD1. This CDR3 contains 14 residues. Germline values: CDR1 SGDLS, CDR2 YYNGEE. With 3 bases clipped from V and 4 bases from J, the junction kept 4 bases outside the gene matches. CDR3 residues: CASSAGQGGYGYTF. The CDR3, as DNA: TGTGCCAGCAGCGCGGGACAGGGAGGCTATGGCTACACCTTC.

The V gene is TRBV6-4, the J gene TRBJ2-2; D is uncertain. The CDR3 is 17 residues long. Trimming shortened V by 0 bases and J by 0 bases, and 11 bases separated the two germline ends. CDR1 is MRHNA, CDR2 SNTAGT, per germline. Here the CDR3 reads CASSDSSGSANTGELFF. In DNA form, the CDR3 reads TGTGCCAGCAGTGACTCCTCTGGGTCCGCGAACACCGGGGAGCTGTTTTTT.

This clone was observed a single time. V is TRBV6-5 and J is TRBJ2-1, with 8 positions matching TRBD2. Per the germline V gene, CDR1 is MNHEY and CDR2 is SVGAGI. The junction had 3 bases not matched to a gene; V was cut back by 6 bases and J by 2 bases. The CDR3 is 14 amino acids. CDR3 nucleotides: TGTGCCAGCAGCACGGGGGGGCCCTACAATGAGCAGTTCTTC. Amino acid sequence: CASSTGGPYNEQFF.

Remarks on this clone: The final CDR3 position lacks the conserved phenylalanine or tryptophan, pointing to a likely read error. The limits of the CDR3 on the DNA are not certain, so only TCRdb's listed CDR3 is given. The chain couples TRBV28 to TRBJ1-4. CDR1 is MDHEN, CDR2 SYDVKM, per germline. Both ends counted, the CDR3 spans 9 residues. The CDR3 here is CASSLNLMG.

This clone appeared a few times. The chain carries TRBV6-6 and TRBJ2-1, with TRBD2 identical over 7 bases. The germline gives CDR1 MNHNY, CDR2 SVGAGI (reference sequence). This CDR3 has 15 amino acids. Trimming at V came to 6 bases and at J to 5 bases, leaving 10 bases not matched to a gene. This CDR3 is CASREVAGQDNEQFF. As DNA, the CDR3 is TGTGCCAGCAGGGAAGTAGCGGGCCAAGACAATGAGCAGTTCTTC.

This rearrangement joins TRBV27 to TRBJ2-7; D may be TRBD1 or TRBD2 (5 bases each). Trimming cost V 3 bases and J 6 bases, with 12 bases left between them. Germline lookup yields CDR1 MNHEY and CDR2 SMNVEV (reference sequence). The CDR3 is made up of 13 amino acids. CDR3 protein: CASSFGGISEQYF. The CDR3 DNA reads TGTGCCAGCAGTTTTGGGGGAATAAGCGAGCAGTACTTC.

The chain is built from TRBV29-1 and TRBJ1-3, with TRBD1 matching over 7 bases. CDR1 and CDR2 from the germline V gene are SQVTM and ANQGSEA. The trim removed 6 bases at V and 0 bases at J, leaving 5 bases unmatched. The CDR3 runs to 14 residues. CDR3 protein: CSVATGISGNTIYF. DNA of the CDR3: TGCAGCGTCGCGACAGGGATCTCTGGAAACACCATATATTTT.

The chain combines TRBV30 with TRBJ2-1, with TRBD2 as a possible D gene (5 bases). CDR3 length: 15 residues. Trimming took 3 bases from V and 2 from J, leaving 14 bases between them. Germline CDR1 is GTSNPN and CDR2 is SVGIG (reference sequence). The CDR3 nucleotides are TGTGCCTGGAGAGATGAGGGCGCACCCTACAATGAGCAGTTCTTC. It codes for CAWRDEGAPYNEQFF.

This clone is medium-sized in the sample. V is TRBV7-2 and J is TRBJ1-1, with a tentative D call TRBD1 (5 bases). The CDR3 is 12 residues long. Germline V CDR1 and CDR2: SGHTA, FQGNSA. Trimming took off 4 bases at V and 3 bases at J, with 6 bases between the two ends. The CDR3 bases are TGTGCCAGCAGCTGGGGGGACACTGAAGCTTTCTTT. This codes for CASSWGDTEAFF.

The chain combines TRBV10-3 with TRBJ2-1; weak D call: TRBD1 (6 bases). Germline loops: CDR1 ENHRY, CDR2 SYGVKD. Trimming left V 6 bases short and J 10 bases short, with 13 bases between. The CDR3 runs 12 residues. CDR3 sequence: CAISDTGSEQFF. DNA for the CDR3: TGTGCCATCAGCGACACAGGGTCCGAGCAGTTCTTC.

V is TRBV5-5 and J is TRBJ1-2; maybe TRBD1 (6 bases). The V and J ends lost 3 bases and 8 bases respectively, with 8 bases between them. Germline CDR1 SGHKS, CDR2 YYEKEE (reference sequence). The CDR3 is 11 amino acids. CDR3 loop: CASSSTGGYTF. The CDR3 DNA is TGTGCCAGCAGCTCGACAGGCGGCTACACCTTC.

DNA for the CDR3: TGTGCCAGCAGCCCCCCAAGGGGGACTGAAGCTTTCTTT. Residues: CASSPPRGTEAFF. V and J are TRBV5-6 and TRBJ1-1; D is perhaps TRBD1 (6 bases). The CDR3 is 13 residues long. Germline CDR1 is SGHDT and CDR2 is YYEEEE. Trimming left V 4 bases short and J 5 bases short, with 12 bases between.

This chain links TRBV5-6 with TRBJ1-5; D remains unclear. Trimming took 4 bases from V and 3 from J, leaving 8 bases between them. Germline assignment: CDR1 SGHDT and CDR2 YYEEEE. The length of the CDR3 is 13 residues. The CDR3 loop is CASSTEFNQPQHF. The CDR3 DNA reads TGTGCCAGCAGCACCGAGTTCAATCAGCCCCAGCATTTT.

The chain has TRBV5-4 and TRBJ1-1; D perhaps matches TRBD1 (5 bases). The CDR3 covers 14 residues. V was trimmed by 3 bases and J by 6 bases, leaving 15 bases between them. Germline lookup yields CDR1 SGHNT and CDR2 YYREEE (reference sequence). In DNA, the CDR3 is TGTGCCAGCAGCTCGAAAGGGGAGGCGGCTGAAGCTTTCTTT. Translating it yields CASSSKGEAAEAFF.

This clone was detected only a few times. This CDR3 reads CASSPGTGPEAFF. The CDR3 DNA reads as TGTGCCAGCAGCCCGGGGACAGGGCCTGAAGCTTTCTTT. The J gene is TRBJ1-1, the V gene TRBV9; 9 bases map to TRBD1. This CDR3 has 13 amino acids. With 4 bases clipped from V and 6 bases from J, the junction kept 4 bases outside the gene matches. The V gene's germline CDR1 is SGDLS and CDR2 YYNGEE. The full variable domain, completed using reference TRBV9 and TRBJ1-1, is DSGVTQTPKHLITATGQRVTLRCSPRSGDLSVYWYQQSLDQGLQFLIQYYNGEERAKGNILERFSAQQFPDLHSELNLSSLELGDSALYFCASSPGTGPEAFFGQGTRLTVV.

The chain couples TRBV27 to TRBJ2-1; D may correspond to TRBD1 or TRBD2 (5 bases each). From germline, CDR1 is MNHEY and CDR2 SMNVEV (reference sequence). The CDR3 extends over 11 amino acids. Trimming removed 3 bases at V and 9 bases at J, with 6 bases between. The CDR3 region has the DNA TGTGCCAGCAGTTTTGGGGGTGAGCAGTTCTTC. Its translation is CASSFGGEQFF.

The chain recombines TRBV7-8 with TRBJ1-2; TRBD1 is a possible D gene (5 bases). The CDR3 is 13 residues long. V was clipped by 1 base and J by 8 bases, with 11 bases between them. The germline V gene encodes CDR1 SGHVS and CDR2 FQNEAQ. Here the CDR3 reads CASSLGTQSGYTF. The CDR3 DNA follows: TGTGCCAGCAGCTTAGGGACACAGAGCGGCTACACCTTC.

The chain couples TRBV13 to TRBJ1-1; tentative D call: TRBD1 (5 bases). Looked up from germline, CDR1 is PRHDT and CDR2 is FYEKMQ (reference sequence). V was shortened by 0 bases and J by 1 base, with 12 bases between the two germline ends. The CDR3 is 16 amino acids. The CDR3 nucleotides are TGTGCCAGCAGCTTAGGCCGGCAGGGCGGGAACACTGAAGCTTTCTTT. Its protein product is CASSLGRQGGNTEAFF.

The chain has TRBV7-8 and TRBJ1-4; D ambiguous. Germline-derived CDR1 and CDR2 are SGHVS and FQNEAQ. This CDR3 region has 13 residues. The germline V and J ends were trimmed by 5 bases and 8 bases, with 12 bases remaining between them. The chain's CDR3 is CASSLGREEKLFF. The CDR3 nucleotides are TGTGCCAGCAGCCTCGGACGAGAGGAAAAACTGTTTTTT.

The chain links TRBV7-3 to TRBJ2-1, with unresolved D. V gave up 5 bases and J gave up 2 bases, with 13 bases separating them. Per the germline V gene, CDR1 is SGHTA and CDR2 is FQGTGA. The CDR3 contains 15 residues. CDR3 amino acids: CASSPFPSPYNEQFF. The CDR3 nucleotides are TGTGCCAGCAGCCCCTTCCCCTCCCCCTACAATGAGCAGTTCTTC.

This clone was seen only once. This chain connects TRBV9 to TRBJ2-7; D possibly corresponds to TRBD2 (6 bases). Germline assignment: CDR1 SGDLS and CDR2 YYNGEE. V was clipped by 4 bases and J by 0 bases, with 11 bases between them. The length of the CDR3 is 14 residues. The CDR3 reads CASSSSGHSYEQYF. For the CDR3, the DNA is TGTGCCAGCAGCTCGAGCGGGCACTCCTACGAGCAGTACTTC.

V usage is TRBV7-9 and J usage is TRBJ2-2, with 9 bases that match TRBD2. Germline CDR1 is SEHNR and CDR2 is FQNEAQ (reference sequence). With 5 bases clipped from V and 3 bases from J, the junction kept 7 bases outside the gene matches. The CDR3 has 16 amino acids. The CDR3 is CASSVSGRRDTGELFF. CDR3 nucleotide sequence: TGTGCCAGCAGCGTTAGCGGGAGAAGGGACACCGGGGAGCTGTTTTTT. Based on the CDR3 plus reference TRBV7-9 and TRBJ2-2, the full variable domain is DTGVSQNPRHKITKRGQNVTFRCDPISEHNRLYWYRQTLGQGPEFLTYFQNEAQLEKSRLLSDRFSAERPKGSFSTLEIQRTEQGDSAMYLCASSVSGRRDTGELFFGEGSRLTVL.

This clone has only one observation. The rearrangement links TRBV28 to TRBJ1-2, with 11 positions matching TRBD1. The CDR3 extends over 11 amino acids. The V segment lost 9 bases and the J segment 14 bases; nucleotides outside the gene matches: 8. Looked up from germline, CDR1 is MDHEN and CDR2 is SYDVKM. CDR3 sequence: CARTGTGGDTF. The CDR3 DNA follows: TGTGCCAGAACCGGGACAGGGGGTGATACCTTC.

V and J are TRBV11-3 and TRBJ2-5, with TRBD2 identical over 16 bases. From germline, CDR1 is SGHNT and CDR2 YENEEA. The V and J ends lost 5 bases and 1 base, in that order; junction bases with no gene match: 4. CDR3 length equals 17 residues. This CDR3 is CASSLGTSGGAQETQYF. The CDR3 nucleotides are TGTGCCAGCAGCCTCGGGACTAGCGGGGGGGCCCAAGAGACCCAGTACTTC.

This chain links TRBV28 with TRBJ1-1; maybe TRBD1 (6 bases). Trimming removed 10 bases from V and 8 bases from J, with 23 bases in between. Germline V gives CDR1 MDHEN, CDR2 SYDVKM. The CDR3 spans 14 residues. The CDR3 loop is CAIQETGLEFEAFF. Here the CDR3 DNA reads TGTGCCATCCAAGAGACAGGTCTTGAATTCGAAGCTTTCTTT.

This rearrangement joins TRBV2 to TRBJ2-7; the D gene is possibly TRBD1 (5 bases). The germline V gene encodes CDR1 SNHLY and CDR2 FYNNEI. Trimming removed 1 base from V and 1 base from J, with 11 bases in between. The CDR3 is 15 amino acids. Here the CDR3 reads CASSEEDRGSYEQYF. Here the CDR3 DNA reads TGTGCCAGCAGTGAAGAAGATAGGGGATCCTACGAGCAGTACTTC. The full variable domain, its missing parts supplied by reference TRBV2 and TRBJ2-7, is EPEVTQTPSHQVTQMGQEVILRCVPISNHLYFYWYRQILGQKVEFLVSFYNNEISEKSEIFDDQFSVERPDGSNFTLKIRSTKLEDSAMYFCASSEEDRGSYEQYFGPGTRLTVT.

The gene calls are TRBV27 and TRBJ2-1; no reliable D call. Germline loops: CDR1 MNHEY, CDR2 SMNVEV (reference sequence). There are 19 residues in the CDR3. V was trimmed by 3 bases and J by 1 base, leaving 22 bases between them. This CDR3 is CASSFLRTGPRVSYNEQFF. The CDR3 region has the DNA TGTGCCAGCAGTTTCCTACGGACGGGTCCGCGAGTATCCTACAATGAGCAGTTCTTC.